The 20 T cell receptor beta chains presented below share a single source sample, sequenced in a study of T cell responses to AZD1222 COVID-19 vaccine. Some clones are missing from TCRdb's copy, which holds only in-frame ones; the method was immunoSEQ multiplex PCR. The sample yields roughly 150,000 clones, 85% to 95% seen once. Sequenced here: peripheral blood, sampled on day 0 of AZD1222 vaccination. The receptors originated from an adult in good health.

CDR3 loop: CASGRTSGSSYEQYF. The CDR3 DNA reads TGTGCCAGTGGACGTACGAGCGGAAGCTCCTACGAGCAGTACTTC. The V and J genes are TRBV19 and TRBJ2-7; maybe TRBD2 (5 bases). V shed 8 bases and J shed 0 bases, with 17 bases lying between them. This CDR3 has 15 amino acids. Germline CDR1 and CDR2: LNHDA and SQIVND (reference sequence). The whole variable domain, filled in from reference TRBV19 and TRBJ2-7, reads DGGITQSPKYLFRKEGQNVTLSCEQNLNHDAMYWYRQDPGQGLRLIYYSQIVNDFQKGDIAEGYSVSREKKESFPLTVTSAQKNPTAFYLCASGRTSGSSYEQYFGPGTRLTVT.

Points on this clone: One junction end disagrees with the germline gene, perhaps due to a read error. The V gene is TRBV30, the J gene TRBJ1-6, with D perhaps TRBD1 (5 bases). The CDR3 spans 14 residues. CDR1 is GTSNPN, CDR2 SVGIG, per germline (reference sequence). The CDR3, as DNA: TGCGCTGGAGGGTGGGGGGGGAACCATTCACCCCTCCACTTT. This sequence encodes CAGGWGGNHSPLHF.

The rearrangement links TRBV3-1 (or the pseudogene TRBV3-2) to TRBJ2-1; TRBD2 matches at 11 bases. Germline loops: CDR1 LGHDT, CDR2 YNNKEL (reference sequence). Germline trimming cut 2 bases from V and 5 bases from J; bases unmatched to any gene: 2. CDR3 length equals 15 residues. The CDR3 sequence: CASSQLAGGDNEQFF. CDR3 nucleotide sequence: TGTGCCAGCAGCCAATTAGCGGGAGGGGACAATGAGCAGTTCTTC.

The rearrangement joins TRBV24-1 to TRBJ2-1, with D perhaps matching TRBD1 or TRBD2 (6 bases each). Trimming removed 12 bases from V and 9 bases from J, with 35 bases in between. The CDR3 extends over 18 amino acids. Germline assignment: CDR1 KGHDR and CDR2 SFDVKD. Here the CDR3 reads CAPRKGGKDSWSGGEQFF. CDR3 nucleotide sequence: TGTGCCCCCCGGAAAGGGGGGAAGGATAGCTGGTCAGGAGGTGAGCAGTTCTTC.

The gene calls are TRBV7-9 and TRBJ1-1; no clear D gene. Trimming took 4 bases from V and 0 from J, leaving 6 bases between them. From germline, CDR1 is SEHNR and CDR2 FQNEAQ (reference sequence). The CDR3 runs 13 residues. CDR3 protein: CASSSLMNTEAFF. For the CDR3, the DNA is TGTGCCAGCAGCTCCCTTATGAACACTGAAGCTTTCTTT.

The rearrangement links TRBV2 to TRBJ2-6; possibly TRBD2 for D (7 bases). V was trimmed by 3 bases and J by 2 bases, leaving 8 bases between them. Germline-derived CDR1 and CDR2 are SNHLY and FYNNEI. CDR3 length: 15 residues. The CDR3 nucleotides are TGTGCCAGCAGTGAGGGGGGGCCTGGGGCCAACGTCCTGACTTTC. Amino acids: CASSEGGPGANVLTF.

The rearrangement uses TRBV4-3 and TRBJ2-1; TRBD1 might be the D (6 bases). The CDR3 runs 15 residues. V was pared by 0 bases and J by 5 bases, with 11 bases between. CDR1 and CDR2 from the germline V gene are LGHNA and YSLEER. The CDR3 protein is CASSQDLGGHNEQFF. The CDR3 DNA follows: TGCGCCAGCAGCCAAGATCTAGGGGGACACAATGAGCAGTTCTTC.

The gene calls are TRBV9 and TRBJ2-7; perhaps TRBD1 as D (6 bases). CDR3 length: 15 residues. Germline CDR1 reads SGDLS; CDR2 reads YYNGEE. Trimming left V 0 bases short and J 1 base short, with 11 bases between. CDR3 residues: CASSVGVTGSYEQYF. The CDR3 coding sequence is TGTGCCAGCAGCGTAGGGGTAACAGGGTCCTACGAGCAGTACTTC.

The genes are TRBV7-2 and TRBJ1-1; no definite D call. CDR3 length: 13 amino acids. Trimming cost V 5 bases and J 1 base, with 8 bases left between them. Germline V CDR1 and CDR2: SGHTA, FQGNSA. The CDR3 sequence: CASSLISNTEAFF. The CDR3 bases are TGTGCCAGCAGCCTTATTTCGAACACTGAAGCTTTCTTT.

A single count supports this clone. CDR3 protein: CASSLDLAGKQETQYF. The CDR3 nucleotides are TGCGCCAGCAGCTTGGATCTAGCGGGGAAACAAGAGACCCAGTACTTC. The chain is built from TRBV5-1 and TRBJ2-5; TRBD2 aligns across 9 bases. J was trimmed by 2 bases and V by 0 bases; bases with no gene match: 5. The length of the CDR3 is 16 residues. Germline V gene data show CDR1 as SGHRS and CDR2 as YFSETQ.

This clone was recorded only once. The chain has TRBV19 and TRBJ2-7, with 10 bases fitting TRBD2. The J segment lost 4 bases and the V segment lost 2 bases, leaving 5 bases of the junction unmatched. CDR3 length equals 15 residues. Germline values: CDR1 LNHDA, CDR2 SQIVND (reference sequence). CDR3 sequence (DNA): TGTGCCAGTAGTATAATCCAGCGGGAGGGATACGAGCAGTACTTC. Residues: CASSIIQREGYEQYF.

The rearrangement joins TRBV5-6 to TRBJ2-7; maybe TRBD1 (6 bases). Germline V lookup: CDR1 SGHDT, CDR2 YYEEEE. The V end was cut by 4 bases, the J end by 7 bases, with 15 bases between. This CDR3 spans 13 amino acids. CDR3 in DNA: TGTGCCAGCAGCACGCTCGCGGACAGAGAGCAGTACTTC. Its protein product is CASSTLADREQYF.

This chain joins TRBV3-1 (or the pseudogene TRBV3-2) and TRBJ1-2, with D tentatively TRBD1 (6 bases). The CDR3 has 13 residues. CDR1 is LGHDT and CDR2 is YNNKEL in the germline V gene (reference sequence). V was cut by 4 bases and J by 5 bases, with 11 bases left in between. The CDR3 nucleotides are TGTGCCAGCAGCCCAACAGGGACTTATGGCTACACCTTC. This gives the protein CASSPTGTYGYTF.

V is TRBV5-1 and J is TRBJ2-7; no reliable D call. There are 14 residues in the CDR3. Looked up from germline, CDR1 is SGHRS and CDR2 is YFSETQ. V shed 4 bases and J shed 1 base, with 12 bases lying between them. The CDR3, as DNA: TGCGCCAGCAGCCATTATGGACCGTCCTACGAGCAGTACTTC. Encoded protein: CASSHYGPSYEQYF.

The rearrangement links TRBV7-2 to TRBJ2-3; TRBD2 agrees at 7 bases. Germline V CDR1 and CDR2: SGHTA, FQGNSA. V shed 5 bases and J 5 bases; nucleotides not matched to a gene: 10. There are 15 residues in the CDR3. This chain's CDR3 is CASSLSWAGEDTQYF. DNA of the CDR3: TGTGCCAGCAGCCTCAGCTGGGCGGGAGAAGATACGCAGTATTTT.

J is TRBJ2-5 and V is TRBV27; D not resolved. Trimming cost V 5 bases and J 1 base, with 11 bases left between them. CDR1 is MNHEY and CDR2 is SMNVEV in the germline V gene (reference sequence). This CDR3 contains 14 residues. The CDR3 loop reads CASSTAPFQETQYF. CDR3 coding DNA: TGTGCCAGCAGTACCGCTCCCTTCCAAGAGACCCAGTACTTC.

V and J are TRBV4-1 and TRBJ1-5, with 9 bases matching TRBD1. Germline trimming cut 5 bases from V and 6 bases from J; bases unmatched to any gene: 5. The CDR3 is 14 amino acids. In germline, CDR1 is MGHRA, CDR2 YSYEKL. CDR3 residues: CASSMDRGGQPQHF. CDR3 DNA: TGCGCCAGCAGCATGGACAGGGGAGGTCAGCCCCAGCATTTT.

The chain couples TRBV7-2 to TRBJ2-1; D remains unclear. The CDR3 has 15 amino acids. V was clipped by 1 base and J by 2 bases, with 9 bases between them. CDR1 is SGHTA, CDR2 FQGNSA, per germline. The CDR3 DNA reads TGTGCCAGCAGCTTAGGCGGAGAAGCCTACAATGAGCAGTTCTTC. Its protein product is CASSLGGEAYNEQFF.

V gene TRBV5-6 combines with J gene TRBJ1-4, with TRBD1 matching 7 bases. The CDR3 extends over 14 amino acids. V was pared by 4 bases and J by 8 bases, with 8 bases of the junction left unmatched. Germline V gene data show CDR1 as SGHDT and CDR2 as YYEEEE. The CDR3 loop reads CASSPRDSGEKLFF. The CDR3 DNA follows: TGTGCCAGCAGCCCGCGGGACAGCGGGGAAAAACTGTTTTTT.

The CDR3: CASSPATGVSTEAFF. CDR3 sequence (DNA): TGTGCCAGCTCACCGGCTACAGGGGTGAGCACTGAAGCTTTCTTT. The V call is TRBV18, the J call TRBJ1-1; TRBD1 matches 7 bases. J was trimmed by 4 bases and V by 3 bases; bases with no gene match: 8. The CDR3 is 15 amino acids. CDR1 and CDR2 from the germline V gene are KGHSH and LQKENI.